This T cell receptor (beta chain) was captured in a study of T cell responses to AZD1222 COVID-19 vaccine. Trimming shortened V by 5 bases and J by 6 bases, and 10 bases separated the two germline ends. This CDR3 contains 13 residues. CDR1 is SGHTA and CDR2 is FQGTGA in the germline V gene. Points from the study as a whole: Only after the peak T cell response were repertoires sampled. In the spike-specific TCR repertoire, nearly half reportedly target unmutated variant regions.

Clones were read by immunoSEQ multiplex PCR, and TCRdb kept only the in-frame ones, dropping some. There are some 200,000 clones in the sample; just over 90% occur only once, and approximately 3.4% lies in the top ten. On this clone: Antigen specificity is unknown.

The rearrangement links TRBV7-3 to TRBJ2-2; D perhaps matches TRBD2 (5 bases). This clonotype was obtained from an adult who received the AZD1222 COVID-19 vaccine. Sequenced material: peripheral blood, taken 28 days after the second AZD1222 dose. The CDR3 nucleotides are TGTGCCAGCAGCGCCGGAGGTGCCGGGGAGCTGTTTTTT. Translation gives CASSAGGAGELFF.